The 10 T cell receptor beta chains below come from one sample, sequenced in a study of blood T cells in healthy people across ages. A sample-barcoded 5' primer and a J-beta primer mix were used in a second PCR of about 7 to 12 cycles. MiXCR was run by TCRdb on the 5' RACE reads, yielding one entry per CDR3 protein. This table holds about 970,000 distinct CDR3 sequences, roughly 47% found once. The sample consisted of blood. The receptors shown here come from a woman aged 55-69 years in good health.

This clonotype has just a few counts. The J gene is TRBJ1-2, the V gene TRBV29-1; the D gene is possibly TRBD1 (5 bases). CDR3 size: 15 residues. The germline V gene encodes CDR1 SQVTM and CDR2 ANQGSEA. The V end was cut by 0 bases, the J end by 4 bases, with 15 bases between. This CDR3 reads CSVEDGGTGGYGYTF. CDR3 coding DNA: TGCAGCGTTGAAGATGGCGGCACCGGGGGCTATGGCTACACCTTC.

A word on this clonotype: A junction boundary mismatches the germline segment, possibly from a read error. V gene TRBV11-1 combines with J gene TRBJ2-1; no definite D call. This CDR3 has 18 residues. Per germline, CDR1 SGHAT and CDR2 FQDESV (reference sequence). CDR3 nucleotides: TGTGCCAGCAGCTTCCCCGACATTTTTAGCAGTTCCTACAGTGAGCAGTTCTTC. As protein: CASSFPDIFSSSYSEQFF.

This clonotype was counted between two and nine times. The chain uses TRBV6-1 and TRBJ2-5; perhaps TRBD2 as D (5 bases). From germline, CDR1 is MNHNS and CDR2 SASEGT. Trimming cost V 5 bases and J 1 base, with 11 bases left between them. There are 14 residues in the CDR3. CDR3 residues: CASSSTRAQETQYF. The DNA for the CDR3 is TGTGCCAGCAGTTCTACTAGGGCCCAAGAGACCCAGTACTTC.

In its sample, this clonotype was seen many times. V usage is TRBV12-3 or TRBV12-4 and J usage is TRBJ2-5; a possible D gene is TRBD1 (6 bases). This CDR3 spans 15 amino acids. V was pared by 6 bases and J by 4 bases, with 18 bases between. This CDR3 reads CASRPGSTRGETQYF. The CDR3 coding sequence is TGTGCCAGCAGACCGGGGTCCACCAGGGGAGAGACCCAGTACTTC.

The chain links TRBV27 to TRBJ2-7; the match to TRBD2 covers 9 bases. Germline loops: CDR1 MNHEY, CDR2 SMNVEV (reference sequence). With V trimmed by 10 bases and J by 5 bases, 15 bases remained unmatched. This CDR3 is built from 15 residues. CDR3 region: CATISLSGSRNEQYF. The DNA for the CDR3 is TGTGCCACCATCTCCCTTAGCGGGAGTAGGAACGAGCAGTACTTC.

The chain carries TRBV6-2 or TRBV6-3 and TRBJ2-7; D may be TRBD1 or TRBD2 (5 bases each). The V and J ends lost 6 bases and 3 bases respectively, with 18 bases between them. Germline loops: CDR1 MNHEY, CDR2 SVGEGT. The CDR3 has 15 amino acids. The CDR3 reads CASRPTGTASYEQYF. CDR3 in DNA: TGTGCCAGCAGACCAACCGGGACCGCAAGCTACGAGCAGTACTTC.

The chain uses TRBV29-1 and TRBJ2-7; D not certain. This CDR3 spans 11 amino acids. Germline values: CDR1 SQVTM, CDR2 ANQGSEA. The ends were cut back, 4 bases at V and 6 bases at J, with 10 bases in the middle. Here the CDR3 DNA reads TGCAGCGTTGTTACCCTGGGCGAGCAGTACTTC. Encoded protein: CSVVTLGEQYF.

This clonotype was observed a few times. The V and J genes are TRBV12-3 or TRBV12-4 and TRBJ2-7, with 8 bases that match TRBD1. Trimming took 6 bases from V and 0 from J; bases not matched to a gene: 22. CDR3 length: 20 residues. In nucleotides, the CDR3 is TGTGCCAGCAGCCCCTTTGGTCCAGGGGGCAGGACCCCGTCCTCCTACGAGCAGTACTTC. Translated: CASSPFGPGGRTPSSYEQYF.

The chain combines TRBV27 with TRBJ2-6; D possibly uses TRBD1 or TRBD2 (5 bases each). The germline CDR1 and CDR2 sequences are MNHEY and SMNVEV (reference sequence). This CDR3 contains 15 residues. Trimming left V 6 bases short and J 4 bases short, with 13 bases between. The CDR3 DNA reads TGTGCCAGCAGCCACGGGACGTCCGGGGCCAACGTCCTGACTTTC. This gives the protein CASSHGTSGANVLTF.

This chain joins TRBV3-1 and TRBJ2-1; the D gene is possibly TRBD2 (6 bases). The V end lost 4 bases, the J end lost 9 bases, and 25 bases lay between the germline ends. In germline, CDR1 is LGHDT, CDR2 YNNKEL (reference sequence). The CDR3 runs 17 residues. The CDR3 protein is CASSLFRRAGSEAEQFF. DNA for the CDR3: TGTGCCAGCAGCCTTTTCCGGAGGGCGGGAAGCGAGGCTGAGCAGTTCTTC.